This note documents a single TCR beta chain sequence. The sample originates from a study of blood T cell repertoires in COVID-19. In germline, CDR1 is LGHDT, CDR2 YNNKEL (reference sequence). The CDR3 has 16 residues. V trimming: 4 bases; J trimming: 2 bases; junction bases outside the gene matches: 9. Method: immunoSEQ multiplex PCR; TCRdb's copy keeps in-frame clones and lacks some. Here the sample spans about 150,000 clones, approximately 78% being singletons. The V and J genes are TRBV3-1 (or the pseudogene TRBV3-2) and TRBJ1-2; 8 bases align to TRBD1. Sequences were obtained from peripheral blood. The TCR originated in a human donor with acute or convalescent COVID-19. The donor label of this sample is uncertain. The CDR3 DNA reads TGTGCCAGCAGCCCCAGGACAGGGCGAGGAAACTATGGCTACACCTTC. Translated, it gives CASSPRTGRGNYGYTF.